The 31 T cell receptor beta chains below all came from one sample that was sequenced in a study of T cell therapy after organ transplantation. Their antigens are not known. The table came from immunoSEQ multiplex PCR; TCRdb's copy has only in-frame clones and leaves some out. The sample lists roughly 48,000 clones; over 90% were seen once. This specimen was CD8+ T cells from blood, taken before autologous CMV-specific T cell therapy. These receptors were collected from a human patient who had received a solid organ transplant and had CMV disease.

As DNA, the CDR3 is TGTGCCAGCAGTTCACTCCTCCTGACAGGGGTGAATTCACCCCTCCACTTT. Protein product: CASSSLLLTGVNSPLHF. The chain is built from TRBV27 and TRBJ1-6; TRBD1 matches at 8 bases. CDR1 MNHEY and CDR2 SMNVEV come from the germline V gene (reference sequence). This CDR3 comprises 17 residues. The ends lost 4 bases at V and 7 bases at J; junction bases unmatched: 12.

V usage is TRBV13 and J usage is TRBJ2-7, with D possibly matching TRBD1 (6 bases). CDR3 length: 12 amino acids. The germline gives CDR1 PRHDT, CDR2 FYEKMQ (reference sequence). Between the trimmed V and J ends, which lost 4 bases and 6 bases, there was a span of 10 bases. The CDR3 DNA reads TGTGCCAGCAGCTCTAGGGGGTTCGAGCAGTACTTC. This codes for CASSSRGFEQYF.

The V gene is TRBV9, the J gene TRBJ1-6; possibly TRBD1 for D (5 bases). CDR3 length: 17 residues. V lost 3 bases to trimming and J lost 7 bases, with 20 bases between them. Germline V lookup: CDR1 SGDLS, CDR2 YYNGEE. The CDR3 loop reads CASSAGGISRANSPLHF. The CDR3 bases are TGTGCCAGCAGCGCCGGGGGGATTTCCAGGGCCAATTCACCCCTCCACTTT.

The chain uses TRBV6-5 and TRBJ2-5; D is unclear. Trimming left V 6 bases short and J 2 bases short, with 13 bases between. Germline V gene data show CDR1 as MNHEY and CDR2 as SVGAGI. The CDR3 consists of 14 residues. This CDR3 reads CASSPIRPQETQYF. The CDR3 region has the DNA TGTGCCAGCAGCCCTATTCGACCGCAAGAGACCCAGTACTTC.

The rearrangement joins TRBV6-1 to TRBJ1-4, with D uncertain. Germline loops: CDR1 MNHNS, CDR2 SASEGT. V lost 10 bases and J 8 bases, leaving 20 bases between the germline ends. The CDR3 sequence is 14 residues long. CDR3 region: CATQVSPEREKLFF. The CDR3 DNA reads TGTGCCACCCAGGTTAGCCCCGAACGGGAAAAACTGTTTTTT.

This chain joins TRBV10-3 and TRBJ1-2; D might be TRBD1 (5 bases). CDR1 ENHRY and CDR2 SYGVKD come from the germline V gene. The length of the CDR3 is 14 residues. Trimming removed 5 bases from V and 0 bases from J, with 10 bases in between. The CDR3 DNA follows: TGTGCCATCAGTACTGGGACCCCTAACTATGGCTACACCTTC. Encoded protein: CAISTGTPNYGYTF.

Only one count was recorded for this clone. In DNA, the CDR3 is TGTGCCAGCAGCTTAGTCGCCTATCAGCCCCAGCATTTT. This encodes CASSLVAYQPQHF. J is TRBJ1-5 and V is TRBV7-8; D gene uncertain. Looked up from germline, CDR1 is SGHVS and CDR2 is FQNEAQ. CDR3 length: 13 amino acids. Trimming removed 1 base at V and 5 bases at J, with 6 bases between.

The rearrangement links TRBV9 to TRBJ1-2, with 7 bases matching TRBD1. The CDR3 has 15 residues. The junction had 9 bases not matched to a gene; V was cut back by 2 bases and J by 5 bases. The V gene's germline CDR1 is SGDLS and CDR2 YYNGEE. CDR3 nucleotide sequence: TGTGCCAGCAGCGTCTCCGACAGGGATCGTTATGGCTACACCTTC. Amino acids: CASSVSDRDRYGYTF. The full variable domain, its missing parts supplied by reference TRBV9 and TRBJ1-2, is DSGVTQTPKHLITATGQRVTLRCSPRSGDLSVYWYQQSLDQGLQFLIQYYNGEERAKGNILERFSAQQFPDLHSELNLSSLELGDSALYFCASSVSDRDRYGYTFGSGTRLTVV.

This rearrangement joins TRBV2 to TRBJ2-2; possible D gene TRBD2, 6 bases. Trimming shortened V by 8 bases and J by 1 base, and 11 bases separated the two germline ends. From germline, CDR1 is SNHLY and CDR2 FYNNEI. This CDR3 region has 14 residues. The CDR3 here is CASWGDENTGELFF. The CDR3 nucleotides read TGTGCCAGCTGGGGGGATGAGAACACCGGGGAGCTGTTTTTT.

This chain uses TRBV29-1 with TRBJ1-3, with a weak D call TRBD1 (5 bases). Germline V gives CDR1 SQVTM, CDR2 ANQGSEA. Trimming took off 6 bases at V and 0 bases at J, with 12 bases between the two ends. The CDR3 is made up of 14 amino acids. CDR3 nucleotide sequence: TGCAGCGTGGAGCGACAGCCCTCTGGAAACACCATATATTTT. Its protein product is CSVERQPSGNTIYF.

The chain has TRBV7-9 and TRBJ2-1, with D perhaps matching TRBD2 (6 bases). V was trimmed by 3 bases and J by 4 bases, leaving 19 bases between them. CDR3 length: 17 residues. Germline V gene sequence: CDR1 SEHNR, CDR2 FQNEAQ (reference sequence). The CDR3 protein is CASSLGTRDHWYNEQFF. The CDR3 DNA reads TGTGCCAGCAGCTTGGGGACTCGGGACCACTGGTACAATGAGCAGTTCTTC. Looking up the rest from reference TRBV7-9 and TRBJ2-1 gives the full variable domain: DTGVSQNPRHKITKRGQNVTFRCDPISEHNRLYWYRQTLGQGPEFLTYFQNEAQLEKSRLLSDRFSAERPKGSFSTLEIQRTEQGDSAMYLCASSLGTRDHWYNEQFFGPGTRLTVL.

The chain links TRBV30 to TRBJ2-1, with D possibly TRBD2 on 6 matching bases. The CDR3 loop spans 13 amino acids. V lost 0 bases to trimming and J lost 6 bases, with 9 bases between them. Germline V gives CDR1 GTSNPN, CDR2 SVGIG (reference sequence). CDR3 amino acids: CAWSVMRGNEQFF. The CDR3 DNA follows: TGTGCCTGGAGTGTAATGCGGGGCAATGAGCAGTTCTTC.

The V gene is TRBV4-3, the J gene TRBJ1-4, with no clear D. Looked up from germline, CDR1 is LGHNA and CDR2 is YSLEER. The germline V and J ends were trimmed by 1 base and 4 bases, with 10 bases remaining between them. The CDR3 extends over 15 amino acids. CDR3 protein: CASSQGWNNNEKLFF. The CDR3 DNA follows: TGCGCCAGCAGCCAAGGTTGGAACAATAATGAAAAACTGTTTTTT.

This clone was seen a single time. The CDR3 DNA reads TGCGCCAGCAGCCGGACGACAGGGATTTACGCTCAAGAGACCCAGTACTTC. It is translated as CASSRTTGIYAQETQYF. The chain recombines TRBV4-1 with TRBJ2-5; the match to TRBD1 covers 7 bases. Germline V lookup: CDR1 MGHRA, CDR2 YSYEKL. The CDR3 is 17 amino acids. Trimming removed 4 bases from V and 2 bases from J; junction bases left unmatched: 13.

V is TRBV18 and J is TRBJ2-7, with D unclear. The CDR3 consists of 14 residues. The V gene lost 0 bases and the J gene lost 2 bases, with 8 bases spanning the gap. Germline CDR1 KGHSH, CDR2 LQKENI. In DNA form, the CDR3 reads TGTGCCAGCTCACCACCGGAAGAAACCTACGAGCAGTACTTC. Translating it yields CASSPPEETYEQYF. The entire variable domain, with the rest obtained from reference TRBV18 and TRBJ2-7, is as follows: NAGVMQNPRHLVRRRGQEARLRCSPMKGHSHVYWYRQLPEEGLKFMVYLQKENIIDESGMPKERFSAEFPKEGPSILRIQQVVRGDSAAYFCASSPPEETYEQYFGPGTRLTVT.

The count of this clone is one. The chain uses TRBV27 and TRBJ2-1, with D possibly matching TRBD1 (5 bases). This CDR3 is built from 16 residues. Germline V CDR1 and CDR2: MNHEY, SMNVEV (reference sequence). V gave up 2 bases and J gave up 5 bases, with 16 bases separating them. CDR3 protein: CASSLGQGTANNEQFF. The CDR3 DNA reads TGTGCCAGCAGTTTAGGGCAGGGTACGGCGAACAATGAGCAGTTCTTC.

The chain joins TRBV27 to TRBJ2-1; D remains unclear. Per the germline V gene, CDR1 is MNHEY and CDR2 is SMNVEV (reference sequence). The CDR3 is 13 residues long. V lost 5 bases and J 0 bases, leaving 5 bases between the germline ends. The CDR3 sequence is CASSLDSYNEQFF. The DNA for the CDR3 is TGTGCCAGCAGTCTGGACTCCTACAATGAGCAGTTCTTC.

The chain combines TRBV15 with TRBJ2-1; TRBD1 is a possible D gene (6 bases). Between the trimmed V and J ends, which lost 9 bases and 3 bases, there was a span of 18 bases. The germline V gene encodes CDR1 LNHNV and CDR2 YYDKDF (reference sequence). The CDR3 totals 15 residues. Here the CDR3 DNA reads TGTGCCACGCATACAGGGATGGGGATCTACAATGAGCAGTTCTTC. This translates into CATHTGMGIYNEQFF.

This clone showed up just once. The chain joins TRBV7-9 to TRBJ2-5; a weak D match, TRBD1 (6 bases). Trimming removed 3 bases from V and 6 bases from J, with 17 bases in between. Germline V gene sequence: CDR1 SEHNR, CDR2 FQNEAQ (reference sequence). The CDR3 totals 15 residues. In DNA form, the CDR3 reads TGTGCCAGCAGCTTCGGGACGGAAGGGGGAAAGACCCAGTACTTC. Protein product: CASSFGTEGGKTQYF.

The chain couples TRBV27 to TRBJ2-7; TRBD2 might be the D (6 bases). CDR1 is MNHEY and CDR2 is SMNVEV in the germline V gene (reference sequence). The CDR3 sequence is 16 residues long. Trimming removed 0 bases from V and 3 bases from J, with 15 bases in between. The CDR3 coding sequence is TGTGCCAGCAGTTTATCGCCCCGGGGGACCGTCTACGAGCAGTACTTC. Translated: CASSLSPRGTVYEQYF.

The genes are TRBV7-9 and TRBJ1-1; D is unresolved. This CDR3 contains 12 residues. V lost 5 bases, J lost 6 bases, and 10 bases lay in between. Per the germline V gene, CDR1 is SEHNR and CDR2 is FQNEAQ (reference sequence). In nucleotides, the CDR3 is TGTGCCAGCAGCCCCTACGGGTCTGAAGCTTTCTTT. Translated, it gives CASSPYGSEAFF.

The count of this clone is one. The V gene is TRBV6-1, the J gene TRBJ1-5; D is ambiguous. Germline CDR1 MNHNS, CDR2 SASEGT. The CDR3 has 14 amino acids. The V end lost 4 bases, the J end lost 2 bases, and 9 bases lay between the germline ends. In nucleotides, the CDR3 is TGTGCCAGCAGTGTGGACTTGGGCAATCAGCCCCAGCATTTT. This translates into CASSVDLGNQPQHF.

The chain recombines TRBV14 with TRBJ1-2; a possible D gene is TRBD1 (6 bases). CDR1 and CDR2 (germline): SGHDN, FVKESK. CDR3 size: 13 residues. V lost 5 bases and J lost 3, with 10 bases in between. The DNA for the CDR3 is TGTGCCAGCAGCGCGCGGGGGCACTATGGCTACACCTTC. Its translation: CASSARGHYGYTF.

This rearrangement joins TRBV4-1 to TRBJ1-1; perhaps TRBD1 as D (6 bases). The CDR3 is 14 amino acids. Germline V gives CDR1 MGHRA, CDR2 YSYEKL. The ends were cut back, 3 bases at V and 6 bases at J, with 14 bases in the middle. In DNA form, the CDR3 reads TGCGCCAGCAGCCATGGAGGGGGTCGGGCTGAAGCTTTCTTT. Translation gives CASSHGGGRAEAFF.

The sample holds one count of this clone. CDR3 DNA sequence: TGTGCCAGTAGTCTAACTCCGGGACTAGCGGGAGTGGCCTCCTACAATGAGCAGTTCTTC. Protein sequence: CASSLTPGLAGVASYNEQFF. The chain combines TRBV19 with TRBJ2-1; 14 nucleotides align to TRBD2. Germline CDR1 reads LNHDA; CDR2 reads SQIVND (reference sequence). The CDR3 runs to 20 residues. Unmatched junction bases numbered 12, after V lost 5 bases and J lost 0 bases.

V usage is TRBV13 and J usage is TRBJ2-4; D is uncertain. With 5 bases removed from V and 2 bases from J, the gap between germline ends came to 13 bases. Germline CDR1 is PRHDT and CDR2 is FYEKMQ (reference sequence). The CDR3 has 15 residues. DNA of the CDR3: TGTGCCAGCAGCCCCTCGACACGTCCCAAAAACATTCAGTACTTC. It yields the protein CASSPSTRPKNIQYF.

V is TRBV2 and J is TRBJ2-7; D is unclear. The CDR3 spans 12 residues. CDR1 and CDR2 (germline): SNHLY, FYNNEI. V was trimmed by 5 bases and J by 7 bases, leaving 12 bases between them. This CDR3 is CASSLTYLEQYF. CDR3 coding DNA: TGTGCCAGCAGTCTCACGTACCTAGAGCAGTACTTC. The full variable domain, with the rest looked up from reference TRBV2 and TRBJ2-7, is EPEVTQTPSHQVTQMGQEVILRCVPISNHLYFYWYRQILGQKVEFLVSFYNNEISEKSEIFDDQFSVERPDGSNFTLKIRSTKLEDSAMYFCASSLTYLEQYFGPGTRLTVT.

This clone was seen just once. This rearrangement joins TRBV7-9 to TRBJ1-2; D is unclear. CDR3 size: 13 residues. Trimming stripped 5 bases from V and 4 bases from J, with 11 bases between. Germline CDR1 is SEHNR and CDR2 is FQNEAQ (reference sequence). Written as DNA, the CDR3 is TGTGCCAGCAGCCCCCAACCGGCCTATGGCTACACCTTC. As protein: CASSPQPAYGYTF.

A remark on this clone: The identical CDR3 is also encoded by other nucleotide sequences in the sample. The CDR3 nucleotides read TGTGCCAGCAGTTTCGTAGGGGGCGGTACTGAAGCTTTCTTT. This gives the protein CASSFVGGGTEAFF. The chain is built from TRBV27 and TRBJ1-1; 7 positions match TRBD1. Germline trimming cut 3 bases from V and 5 bases from J; bases unmatched to any gene: 6. The CDR3 spans 14 residues. Germline CDR1 and CDR2: MNHEY and SMNVEV (reference sequence).

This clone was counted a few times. This chain's CDR3 is CASSGQQGTEAFF. The CDR3 bases are TGTGCCAGCAGCGGACAACAGGGAACTGAAGCTTTCTTT. The chain uses TRBV7-8 and TRBJ1-1, with D possibly being TRBD1 (6 bases). Germline CDR1 reads SGHVS; CDR2 reads FQNEAQ. V was shortened by 5 bases and J by 5 bases, with 12 bases between the two germline ends. The CDR3 runs to 13 residues.

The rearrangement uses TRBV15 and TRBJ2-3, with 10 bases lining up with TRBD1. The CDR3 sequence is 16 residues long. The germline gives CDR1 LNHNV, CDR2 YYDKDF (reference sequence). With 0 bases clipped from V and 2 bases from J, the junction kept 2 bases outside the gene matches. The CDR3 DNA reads TGTGCCACCAGCAGAGACGGGACAGGGGTCACAGATACGCAGTATTTT. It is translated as CATSRDGTGVTDTQYF.